The 14 T cell receptor beta chains given below trace back to one sample, sequenced in a study of blood T cell repertoires in COVID-19. The repertoire was sequenced with immunoSEQ multiplex PCR; TCRdb's copy has only in-frame clones and lacks some. The sample holds some 170,000 clones, approximately 89% seen once. Sequenced material: PBMCs or T cells enriched from blood (not recorded which). The receptors shown here come from a man aged 40-49 years who had recovered from COVID-19.

The chain recombines TRBV28 with TRBJ1-3, with 9 nucleotides matching TRBD1. The junction had 1 base not matched to a gene; V was cut back by 5 bases and J by 2 bases. The CDR3 is 14 residues long. The germline gives CDR1 MDHEN, CDR2 SYDVKM. CDR3 in amino acids: CASSRQGAGNTIYF. DNA for the CDR3: TGTGCCAGCAGTAGACAGGGGGCTGGAAACACCATATATTTT.

The chain joins TRBV3-1 (or the pseudogene TRBV3-2) to TRBJ2-2; 8 nucleotides align to TRBD2. CDR1 is LGHDT, CDR2 YNNKEL, per germline (reference sequence). The CDR3 spans 19 residues. The junction had 12 bases not matched to a gene; V was cut back by 0 bases and J by 3 bases. The CDR3 DNA sequence: TGTGCCAGCAGCCAAGATTCGGGCTCCGCTAGCGGGTACACCGGGGAGCTGTTTTTT. It specifies CASSQDSGSASGYTGELFF.

The rearrangement joins TRBV7-6 to TRBJ2-7; 8 nucleotides align to TRBD2. Looked up from germline, CDR1 is SGHVS and CDR2 is FNYEAQ. CDR3 length equals 14 residues. V dropped 8 bases and J dropped 3; count of bases not matched to a gene: 9. Here the CDR3 DNA reads TGTGCCAGCGGGCAACCTAGCGGGTGCTACGAGCAGTACTTC. Amino acid sequence: CASGQPSGCYEQYF.

The chain links TRBV6-5 to TRBJ1-2; D remains unclear. CDR3 length: 14 amino acids. V shed 4 bases and J shed 3 bases, with 12 bases lying between them. Germline lookup yields CDR1 MNHEY and CDR2 SVGAGI. The CDR3 protein is CASSWKVQDYGYTF. The CDR3 DNA sequence: TGTGCCAGCAGTTGGAAGGTGCAGGACTATGGCTACACCTTC.

The chain carries TRBV28 and TRBJ1-2; D is perhaps TRBD1 (6 bases). The germline V gene encodes CDR1 MDHEN and CDR2 SYDVKM. Trimming removed 5 bases at V and 0 bases at J, with 10 bases between. This CDR3 is built from 14 residues. The CDR3 spells CASSETGTNYGYTF. Written as DNA, the CDR3 is TGTGCCAGCAGTGAAACAGGGACTAACTATGGCTACACCTTC.

This rearrangement joins TRBV2 to TRBJ1-1; weak D call: TRBD1 (5 bases). This CDR3 spans 11 amino acids. Germline CDR1 reads SNHLY; CDR2 reads FYNNEI. V shed 5 bases and J shed 7 bases, with 8 bases lying between them. The CDR3 loop is CASSSRVEAFF. The DNA of the CDR3 is TGTGCCAGCAGTAGCAGGGTTGAAGCTTTCTTT.

This chain joins TRBV7-9 and TRBJ1-5, with D perhaps matching TRBD1 (5 bases). V gave up 3 bases and J gave up 8 bases, with 11 bases separating them. Germline-derived CDR1 and CDR2 are SEHNR and FQNEAQ (reference sequence). The CDR3 spans 13 residues. The DNA of the CDR3 is TGTGCCAGCAGCTTCCAGGGTTTCGAGCCCCAGCATTTT. Its protein product is CASSFQGFEPQHF.

This clone has a handful of counts. The chain recombines TRBV7-9 with TRBJ1-2; D may be TRBD1 (5 bases). The CDR3 contains 13 residues. V lost 7 bases and J 4 bases, leaving 13 bases between the germline ends. The germline V gene encodes CDR1 SEHNR and CDR2 FQNEAQ (reference sequence). The CDR3 DNA reads as TGTGCCAGCACCCTCACGGGGGGCTATGGCTACACCTTC. Protein: CASTLTGGYGYTF.

The gene calls are TRBV28 and TRBJ2-1; possibly TRBD2 for D (5 bases). Deletions cut 5 bases from V and 7 bases from J, with 12 bases between. The CDR3 sequence is 13 residues long. Germline loops: CDR1 MDHEN, CDR2 SYDVKM. The CDR3 here is CASSLLRRNEQFF. The CDR3 nucleotides read TGTGCCAGCAGTCTCCTTAGGAGGAATGAGCAGTTCTTC.

This chain joins TRBV25-1 and TRBJ2-2; 7 bases line up with TRBD2. J gave up 0 bases and V 8 bases, and 6 bases lay outside the gene matches. Germline V gene sequence: CDR1 MGHDK, CDR2 SYGVNS. This CDR3 has 15 residues. The CDR3 DNA follows: TGTGCCAGCGGGGGGGAGTACGCGAACACCGGGGAGCTGTTTTTT. This encodes CASGGEYANTGELFF.

This sequence joins TRBV24-1 and TRBJ2-3; 9 bases map to TRBD1. V was pared by 4 bases and J by 4 bases, with 14 bases of the junction left unmatched. CDR1 and CDR2 from the germline V gene are KGHDR and SFDVKD. This CDR3 is built from 18 residues. In DNA, the CDR3 is TGTGCCACCAGTGAGAGCGGGACAGGGAGAGGGTGGGCAGATACGCAGTATTTT. It codes for CATSESGTGRGWADTQYF.

The V gene is TRBV2, the J gene TRBJ2-2; possibly TRBD1 for D (5 bases). From germline, CDR1 is SNHLY and CDR2 FYNNEI. The CDR3 contains 15 residues. Trimming cost V 2 bases and J 4 bases, with 11 bases left between them. The DNA of the CDR3 is TGTGCCAGCAGTGAATTAGGGGTCATCACCGGGGAGCTGTTTTTT. This encodes CASSELGVITGELFF.

The gene calls are TRBV7-6 and TRBJ1-4; D call uncertain. Germline values: CDR1 SGHVS, CDR2 FNYEAQ. Trimming took 5 bases from V and 4 from J, leaving 14 bases between them. The CDR3 has 15 amino acids. The CDR3 DNA reads TGTGCCAGCAGCGGCCGGACGGGAATTAATGAAAAACTGTTTTTT. Protein: CASSGRTGINEKLFF.

This rearrangement joins TRBV9 to TRBJ1-4, with unresolved D. The CDR3 extends over 15 amino acids. Deletions cut 4 bases from V and 0 bases from J, with 10 bases between. Germline loops: CDR1 SGDLS, CDR2 YYNGEE. The CDR3 reads CASSSEIATNEKLFF. The CDR3 DNA follows: TGTGCCAGCAGCTCGGAGATTGCAACTAATGAAAAACTGTTTTTT. The whole variable domain, filled in from reference TRBV9 and TRBJ1-4, reads DSGVTQTPKHLITATGQRVTLRCSPRSGDLSVYWYQQSLDQGLQFLIQYYNGEERAKGNILERFSAQQFPDLHSELNLSSLELGDSALYFCASSSEIATNEKLFFGSGTQLSVL.